A single sample is the source of the 30 T cell receptor beta chains below, sequenced in a study of tumor-infiltrating lymphocytes in localized non-small cell lung cancer. Clones were read by immunoSEQ multiplex PCR, and TCRdb kept only the in-frame ones, dropping some. The sample has over 5,500 clones; about three quarters are singletons. The sample was lung tumor tissue. These TCRs come from a human donor with non-small cell lung cancer.

This clone was detected a few times. The V and J genes are TRBV4-1 and TRBJ1-3; D gene ambiguous. This CDR3 spans 15 amino acids. The V end lost 0 bases, the J end lost 4 bases, and 10 bases lay between the germline ends. Germline assignment: CDR1 MGHRA and CDR2 YSYEKL. CDR3 amino acids: CASSQDLMRGNTIYF. As DNA, the CDR3 is TGCGCCAGCAGCCAAGATCTAATGCGGGGAAACACCATATATTTT.

This chain joins TRBV30 and TRBJ1-6; D is unclear. The germline V gene encodes CDR1 GTSNPN and CDR2 SVGIG (reference sequence). V lost 1 base and J lost 9, with 19 bases in between. The CDR3 extends over 16 amino acids. The CDR3 protein is CAWSATGLGWSSPLHF. In DNA, the CDR3 is TGTGCCTGGAGTGCTACCGGACTGGGGTGGAGTTCACCCCTCCACTTT. Full variable domain (missing parts from reference TRBV30 and TRBJ1-6): SQTIHQWPATLVQPVGSPLSLECTVEGTSNPNLYWYRQAAGRGLQLLFYSVGIGQISSEVPQNLSASRPQDRQFILSSKKLLLSDSGFYLCAWSATGLGWSSPLHFGNGTRLTVT.

The chain joins TRBV19 to TRBJ1-2, with 9 bases that match TRBD1. Losses at the gene ends were 6 bases for V and 5 bases for J; bases not matched to a gene: 7. CDR1 is LNHDA, CDR2 SQIVND, per germline (reference sequence). The CDR3 covers 14 residues. In nucleotides, the CDR3 is TGTGCCAGTAGCAGCCCGGGGACAGGGTATGGCTACACCTTC. This encodes CASSSPGTGYGYTF.

The V gene is TRBV19, the J gene TRBJ1-5; 12 bases align to TRBD1. Trimming removed 7 bases from V and 6 bases from J; junction bases left unmatched: 10. Germline-derived CDR1 and CDR2 are LNHDA and SQIVND (reference sequence). This CDR3 comprises 16 residues. The DNA of the CDR3 is TGTGCCAGTACCTCCCCGGGACAGGGGGCGACTCAGCCCCAGCATTTT. It is translated as CASTSPGQGATQPQHF.

The chain links TRBV25-1 to TRBJ1-5; D is uncertain. CDR3 length: 11 amino acids. Germline-derived CDR1 and CDR2 are MGHDK and SYGVNS. Trimming cost V 4 bases and J 2 bases, with 0 bases left between them. Here the CDR3 reads CASSGNQPQHF. The CDR3 DNA reads TGTGCCAGCAGTGGCAATCAGCCCCAGCATTTT.

The rearrangement uses TRBV7-8 and TRBJ2-3, with D possibly being TRBD1 or TRBD2 (5 bases each). V gave up 4 bases and J gave up 1 base, with 9 bases separating them. From germline, CDR1 is SGHVS and CDR2 FQNEAQ. The CDR3 has 14 amino acids. Here the CDR3 DNA reads TGTGCCAGCAGCTCTCGGGACCGCACAGATACGCAGTATTTT. Encoded protein: CASSSRDRTDTQYF.

This CDR3 reads CAWSQREDEQFF. Here the CDR3 DNA reads TGTGCCTGGTCCCAGCGGGAGGATGAGCAGTTCTTC. This chain connects TRBV30 to TRBJ2-1; 9 nucleotides line up with TRBD2. Germline CDR1 is GTSNPN and CDR2 is SVGIG (reference sequence). The CDR3 sequence is 12 residues long. Losses at the gene ends were 5 bases for V and 8 bases for J; bases not matched to a gene: 4.

This rearrangement joins TRBV5-1 to TRBJ2-7; TRBD2 might be the D (5 bases). Germline V gene sequence: CDR1 SGHRS, CDR2 YFSETQ. Deletions cut 4 bases from V and 0 bases from J, with 20 bases between. The CDR3 extends over 17 amino acids. The CDR3 reads CASSPAGGERISYEQYF. CDR3 bases: TGCGCCAGCAGCCCCGCCGGTGGGGAGCGTATCTCCTACGAGCAGTACTTC.

V and J are TRBV5-1 and TRBJ2-5; 7 nucleotides align to TRBD1. V gave up 3 bases and J gave up 4 bases; unmatched junction bases: 9. This CDR3 region has 15 residues. Germline V lookup: CDR1 SGHRS, CDR2 YFSETQ. The DNA for the CDR3 is TGCGCCAGCAGCTCTGGGTCGGCAGGGGGAGAGACCCAGTACTTC. Translating gives CASSSGSAGGETQYF.

This chain uses TRBV27 with TRBJ1-6; D remains unclear. Deletions cut 2 bases from V and 10 bases from J, with 9 bases between. The V gene's germline CDR1 is MNHEY and CDR2 SMNVEV (reference sequence). The CDR3 sequence is 13 residues long. CDR3 in amino acids: CASSLGVYSPLHF. In DNA form, the CDR3 reads TGTGCCAGCAGTTTAGGGGTTTACTCACCCCTCCACTTT.

This chain links TRBV7-8 with TRBJ2-1; a weak D match, TRBD1 (5 bases). V lost 2 bases, J lost 6 bases, and 14 bases lay in between. The CDR3 consists of 15 residues. Germline CDR1 and CDR2: SGHVS and FQNEAQ. The CDR3 loop is CASSLSQGPSNEQFF. The CDR3 nucleotides read TGTGCCAGCAGCTTAAGCCAGGGCCCTAGCAATGAGCAGTTCTTC.

The CDR3: CASSPGQDMPPLHF. The CDR3 DNA follows: TGTGCCAGCAGCCCGGGACAGGATATGCCACCCCTCCACTTT. V and J are TRBV5-4 and TRBJ1-6; TRBD1 matches at 8 bases. V gave up 4 bases and J gave up 11 bases; unmatched junction bases: 8. CDR3 size: 14 residues. CDR1 SGHNT and CDR2 YYREEE come from the germline V gene (reference sequence).

The V call is TRBV30, the J call TRBJ1-4; TRBD1 is a possible D gene (5 bases). The germline V and J ends were trimmed by 2 bases and 4 bases, with 8 bases remaining between them. Germline lookup yields CDR1 GTSNPN and CDR2 SVGIG (reference sequence). The CDR3 sequence is 13 residues long. The CDR3 DNA reads as TGTGCCTGGAGTAGGGGAAATAATGAAAAACTGTTTTTT. Translating it yields CAWSRGNNEKLFF.

The chain is built from TRBV19 and TRBJ1-5; D ambiguous. The CDR3 has 13 residues. V was shortened by 5 bases and J by 2 bases, with 7 bases between the two germline ends. CDR1 LNHDA and CDR2 SQIVND come from the germline V gene (reference sequence). The CDR3 bases are TGTGCCAGTAGTTGGGAGGGCAATCAGCCCCAGCATTTT. Amino acid sequence: CASSWEGNQPQHF. The whole variable domain, filled in from reference TRBV19 and TRBJ1-5, reads DGGITQSPKYLFRKEGQNVTLSCEQNLNHDAMYWYRQDPGQGLRLIYYSQIVNDFQKGDIAEGYSVSREKKESFPLTVTSAQKNPTAFYLCASSWEGNQPQHFGDGTRLSIL.

CDR3 sequence reads: CASQKDSYEQYF. CDR3 coding DNA: TGTGCCAGCCAGAAGGACTCCTACGAGCAGTACTTC. The chain is built from TRBV2 and TRBJ2-7; D is ambiguous. This CDR3 has 12 residues. Trimming shortened V by 8 bases and J by 0 bases, and 8 bases separated the two germline ends. Germline assignment: CDR1 SNHLY and CDR2 FYNNEI.

J is TRBJ2-7 and V is TRBV5-1; D is perhaps TRBD1 (7 bases). The V end lost 0 bases, the J end lost 0 bases, and 13 bases lay between the germline ends. The CDR3 contains 16 residues. The germline V gene encodes CDR1 SGHRS and CDR2 YFSETQ. The CDR3 loop reads CASSLVAGGTSYEQYF. CDR3 sequence (DNA): TGCGCCAGCAGCTTGGTGGCAGGGGGGACCTCCTACGAGCAGTACTTC.

V usage is TRBV30 and J usage is TRBJ2-7, with D hard to call. In germline, CDR1 is GTSNPN, CDR2 SVGIG (reference sequence). Deletions cut 0 bases from V and 3 bases from J, with 9 bases between. This CDR3 spans 13 amino acids. This chain's CDR3 is CAWSVSNSYEQYF. Here the CDR3 DNA reads TGTGCCTGGAGTGTATCCAATAGCTACGAGCAGTACTTC.

The chain employs TRBV7-6 and TRBJ1-3; D not resolved. V was clipped by 1 base and J by 8 bases, with 12 bases between them. The CDR3 is 14 amino acids. The germline gives CDR1 SGHVS, CDR2 FNYEAQ. The CDR3 loop reads CASSLGLTGDTIYF. The CDR3 DNA reads TGTGCCAGCAGCTTAGGTCTCACCGGGGACACCATATATTTT.

V and J are TRBV14 and TRBJ1-3; no definite D call. Trimming removed 4 bases at V and 1 base at J, with 8 bases between. The CDR3 runs 14 residues. Germline V gives CDR1 SGHDN, CDR2 FVKESK. The CDR3 sequence: CASSRWGSGNTIYF. The CDR3 DNA is TGTGCCAGCAGCCGCTGGGGATCTGGAAACACCATATATTTT.

The chain couples TRBV29-1 to TRBJ1-3; 7 bases line up with TRBD1. The CDR3 is 14 amino acids. J lost 1 base, V lost 4 bases, and 4 bases had no gene match. Germline CDR1 reads SQVTM; CDR2 reads ANQGSEA. The CDR3 reads CSVGLGQSGNTIYF. The CDR3 region has the DNA TGCAGCGTTGGTCTGGGACAGTCTGGAAACACCATATATTTT.

The genes are TRBV6-6 and TRBJ1-1, with D possibly matching TRBD1 (6 bases). V lost 6 bases, J lost 4 bases, and 15 bases lay in between. The CDR3 totals 14 residues. Germline lookup yields CDR1 MNHNY and CDR2 SVGAGI (reference sequence). CDR3 DNA: TGTGCCAGCAGAGAACAGGGTGCGGGCACTGAAGCTTTCTTT. It yields the protein CASREQGAGTEAFF.

The chain joins TRBV14 to TRBJ1-6; D is undetermined. Germline assignment: CDR1 SGHDN and CDR2 FVKESK. The V gene lost 1 base and the J gene lost 10 bases, with 5 bases spanning the gap. The CDR3 loop spans 12 amino acids. This CDR3 is CASSQGYSPLHF. The CDR3 DNA is TGTGCCAGCAGCCAAGGTTACTCACCCCTCCACTTT.

This clone was counted a few times. This chain connects TRBV23-1 to TRBJ1-2; TRBD1 might be the D (5 bases). TRBV23-1 is marked as an open reading frame, function uncertain. Between the trimmed V and J ends, which lost 5 bases and 8 bases, there was a span of 15 bases. This CDR3 comprises 13 residues. The DNA for the CDR3 is TGCGCCAGCAGTTCGCAAGGGACGCTGGGCTACACCTTC. It yields the protein CASSSQGTLGYTF.

This chain joins TRBV4-1 and TRBJ1-1, with a weak D call TRBD1 (5 bases). CDR1 and CDR2 from the germline V gene are MGHRA and YSYEKL. The CDR3 extends over 14 amino acids. V was pared by 0 bases and J by 4 bases, with 9 bases between. The CDR3 DNA reads as TGCGCCAGCAGCCAAGATCGAGGGACCACTGAAGCTTTCTTT. It is translated as CASSQDRGTTEAFF.

J is TRBJ1-1 and V is TRBV28; D gene unclear. Deletions cut 5 bases from V and 5 bases from J, with 9 bases between. This CDR3 is built from 12 residues. Germline V gene data show CDR1 as MDHEN and CDR2 as SYDVKM. CDR3 sequence: CASSNDVTEAFF. For the CDR3, the DNA is TGTGCCAGCAGTAACGATGTGACTGAAGCTTTCTTT.

The V and J genes are TRBV30 and TRBJ2-7; TRBD2 matches 8 bases. The CDR3 spans 14 residues. Germline values: CDR1 GTSNPN, CDR2 SVGIG (reference sequence). Trimming at V came to 2 bases and at J to 4 bases, leaving 7 bases not matched to a gene. The CDR3 here is CAWSSSGREYEQYF. The CDR3, as DNA: TGTGCCTGGAGTTCATCCGGGAGGGAGTACGAGCAGTACTTC. Based on the CDR3 plus reference TRBV30 and TRBJ2-7, the full variable domain is SQTIHQWPATLVQPVGSPLSLECTVEGTSNPNLYWYRQAAGRGLQLLFYSVGIGQISSEVPQNLSASRPQDRQFILSSKKLLLSDSGFYLCAWSSSGREYEQYFGPGTRLTVT.

This clone appeared a few times. This chain joins TRBV30 and TRBJ2-5; D possibly corresponds to TRBD1 (6 bases). The CDR3 is 15 residues long. The ends were cut back, 5 bases at V and 5 bases at J, with 21 bases in the middle. Germline V lookup: CDR1 GTSNPN, CDR2 SVGIG (reference sequence). The CDR3: CAWARGWGLSETQYF. The DNA of the CDR3 is TGTGCCTGGGCCAGGGGATGGGGTCTTTCGGAGACCCAGTACTTC.

The rearrangement joins TRBV27 to TRBJ2-5; D is ambiguous. The CDR3 sequence is 14 residues long. CDR1 is MNHEY and CDR2 is SMNVEV in the germline V gene (reference sequence). V lost 3 bases and J lost 5, with 13 bases in between. CDR3 DNA sequence: TGTGCCAGCAGTTTTGGTCATAGTAGGGAGACCCAGTACTTC. As protein: CASSFGHSRETQYF.

CDR3 sequence: CASSSRDPPKSLHF. The CDR3 nucleotides read TGTGCCAGCAGCTCGCGAGACCCACCCAAGTCCCTCCACTTT. The V gene is TRBV5-6, the J gene TRBJ1-6; D gene unclear. Per germline, CDR1 SGHDT and CDR2 YYEEEE. Trimming removed 3 bases at V and 14 bases at J, with 18 bases between. The CDR3 extends over 14 amino acids.

This rearrangement joins TRBV5-1 to TRBJ2-3, with 10 bases lining up with TRBD1. The CDR3 has 15 residues. Looked up from germline, CDR1 is SGHRS and CDR2 is YFSETQ. With 3 bases clipped from V and 6 bases from J, the junction kept 7 bases outside the gene matches. In DNA, the CDR3 is TGCGCCAGCAGCTCCGGACAGGGGGTTTTGGATACGCAGTATTTT. This translates into CASSSGQGVLDTQYF.